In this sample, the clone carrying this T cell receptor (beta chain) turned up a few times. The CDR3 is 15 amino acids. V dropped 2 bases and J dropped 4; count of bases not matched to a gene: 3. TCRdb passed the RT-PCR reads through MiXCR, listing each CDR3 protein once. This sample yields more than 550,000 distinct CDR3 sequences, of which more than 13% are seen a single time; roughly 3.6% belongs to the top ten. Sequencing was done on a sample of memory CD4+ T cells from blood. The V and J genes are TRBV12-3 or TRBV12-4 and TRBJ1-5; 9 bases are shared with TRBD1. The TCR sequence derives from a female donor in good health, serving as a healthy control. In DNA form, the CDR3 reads TGTGCCAGCAGTTTAAGGACAGGGGAAAATCAGCCCCAGCATTTT. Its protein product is CASSLRTGENQPQHF.